This TCR beta chain was sequenced during a study of CD4 and CD8 cells across lung adenocarcinoma regions. Using its own MiXCR run on the PCR reads, TCRdb lists one record per CDR3 protein. This table has 7,000 to 9,500 distinct CDR3 sequences, less than 55% appearing once. This clonotype has just a few counts. This receptor was identified in a male donor with lung adenocarcinoma. The CD4 and CD8 labels of this study may be unreliable. The sample consisted of CD8+ T cells from the center of a lung tumor.

The CDR3 coding sequence is TGTGCCAGCGAGGGCAGGCAAAGGCAAGGCTACACCTTC. Residues: CASEGRQRQGYTF. The rearrangement uses TRBV6-1 and TRBJ1-2; D unclear. Germline-derived CDR1 and CDR2 are MNHNS and SASEGT. V was clipped by 8 bases and J by 8 bases, with 18 bases between them. The CDR3 sequence is 13 residues long.